Shown below are 27 T cell receptor beta chains from a single sample sequenced in a study of T-cell reconstitution after alpha-beta-depleted transplantation in children (dated by TCRdb to 2016 to 2017). The receptor library was made with PCR. Sequenced using an Illumina HiSeq 2500. TCR libraries were prepared with molecular barcoding, using unique molecular identifiers to normalize TCRbeta repertoire quantification. The raw public reads went through TCRdb reprocessing: fastp at Q25, MiXCR clone calling, in-frame beta chains kept. Entries are consolidated by CDR3 protein sequence, retaining the most common genes and DNA. The sample data list approximately 170,000 distinct CDR3 sequences, and around 10% of these were observed just once. Less than 15% of the sample comes from the top ten. According to the study, the label for this sample's treatment or condition signals: allogeneic hematopoietic cell transplantation with graft depleted of TCRalphabeta T cells and CD19 B cells.

Sequenced material: PBMCs, taken before TCRalphabeta/CD19-depleted stem cell transplant. These receptors were obtained from a boy aged 2 to 10 with acute myeloid leukemia, due to receive a stem cell transplant.

This clonotype was picked up many times. The chain links TRBV4-1 to TRBJ2-4, with D unresolved. Deletions cut 0 bases from V and 0 bases from J, with 6 bases between. CDR1 and CDR2 (germline): MGHRA, YSYEKL. This CDR3 has 15 amino acids. CDR3 in DNA: TGCGCCAGCAGCCAAGAAGGGCTAGCCAAAAACATTCAGTACTTC. It is translated as CASSQEGLAKNIQYF.

This clonotype occurred many times. This rearrangement joins TRBV18 to TRBJ2-5, with a weak D call TRBD2 (5 bases). The CDR3 is 13 amino acids. The V and J ends lost 6 bases and 1 base respectively, with 9 bases between them. Germline CDR1 reads KGHSH; CDR2 reads LQKENI. The CDR3 sequence: CASSPGIQETQYF. In DNA form, the CDR3 reads TGTGCCAGCTCGCCGGGGATCCAAGAGACCCAGTACTTC.

This clonotype was seen repeatedly, ten times or more. The chain combines TRBV27 with TRBJ2-1; no clear D gene. The germline gives CDR1 MNHEY, CDR2 SMNVEV (reference sequence). Trimming stripped 7 bases from V and 0 bases from J, with 19 bases between. There are 17 residues in the CDR3. This CDR3 reads CASNNKTKWASYNEQFF. As DNA, the CDR3 is TGTGCCAGCAATAACAAAACAAAATGGGCCTCCTACAATGAGCAGTTCTTC.

This clonotype appeared many times. The rearrangement uses TRBV24-1 and TRBJ2-3; 13 positions agree with TRBD2. V lost 4 bases to trimming and J lost 6 bases; unmatched junction nucleotides: 6. The germline V gene encodes CDR1 KGHDR and CDR2 SFDVKD. The CDR3 is 16 amino acids. CDR3 bases: TGTGCCACCAGTGAATCGACTAGCGGGGGGTGGGATACGCAGTATTTT. It encodes CATSESTSGGWDTQYF.

This clonotype has ten or more counts. V and J are TRBV5-1 and TRBJ2-7; TRBD1 agrees at 8 bases. This CDR3 has 13 amino acids. The V and J ends lost 7 bases and 6 bases, in that order; junction bases with no gene match: 9. Germline CDR1 is SGHRS and CDR2 is YFSETQ. CDR3 amino acids: CASGDRGTLEQYF. CDR3 DNA: TGCGCCAGCGGTGACAGGGGCACCCTCGAGCAGTACTTC.

This clonotype was seen at least ten times. V usage is TRBV6-1 and J usage is TRBJ1-4; perhaps TRBD1 as D (6 bases). This CDR3 contains 15 residues. V dropped 5 bases and J dropped 3 bases, with 13 bases sitting between them. Germline V gene sequence: CDR1 MNHNS, CDR2 SASEGT. In DNA, the CDR3 is TGTGCCAGCAGTATAACAGGGTGGGCTAATGAAAAACTGTTTTTT. Translation gives CASSITGWANEKLFF.

This clonotype was seen ten or more times. The chain uses TRBV5-1 and TRBJ1-1; TRBD1 might be the D (5 bases). V lost 5 bases, J lost 7 bases, and 24 bases lay in between. Germline assignment: CDR1 SGHRS and CDR2 YFSETQ. The CDR3 extends over 16 amino acids. The CDR3 loop reads CASRPPREGHLSEAFF. The DNA for the CDR3 is TGCGCCAGCAGACCCCCGAGGGAGGGGCATTTGAGTGAAGCTTTCTTT.

This sequence joins TRBV7-9 and TRBJ1-4; D is undetermined. V lost 5 bases to trimming and J lost 11 bases, with 21 bases between them. Germline loops: CDR1 SEHNR, CDR2 FQNEAQ (reference sequence). This CDR3 spans 15 amino acids. CDR3 amino acids: CASSRAGLLEEKLFF. The CDR3 coding sequence is TGTGCCAGCAGCCGCGCCGGCCTCCTGGAGGAGAAACTGTTTTTT.

In its sample, this clonotype was seen many times. The J gene is TRBJ2-7, the V gene TRBV7-9; the match to TRBD1 covers 8 bases. The CDR3 runs to 17 residues. Germline V gives CDR1 SEHNR, CDR2 FQNEAQ (reference sequence). The V segment lost 4 bases and the J segment 0 bases; nucleotides outside the gene matches: 11. CDR3 region: CASSSPGQEWGSYEQYF. The CDR3 region has the DNA TGTGCCAGCAGCTCGCCGGGACAGGAATGGGGCTCCTACGAGCAGTACTTC.

This clonotype occurred many times. The chain carries TRBV6-5 and TRBJ2-5; 10 bases line up with TRBD2. Looked up from germline, CDR1 is MNHEY and CDR2 is SVGAGI. The length of the CDR3 is 16 residues. With V trimmed by 0 bases and J by 1 base, 2 bases remained unmatched. CDR3 loop: CASSYSGTSVQETQYF. The CDR3 DNA follows: TGTGCCAGCAGTTACTCCGGGACTAGCGTCCAAGAGACCCAGTACTTC.

This clonotype occurred many times. V usage is TRBV15 and J usage is TRBJ2-1; possibly TRBD1 for D (6 bases). Trimming removed 4 bases from V and 6 bases from J, with 7 bases in between. Germline CDR1 and CDR2: LNHNV and YYDKDF (reference sequence). The CDR3 runs to 12 residues. CDR3: CATSKGGNEQFF. The CDR3 region has the DNA TGTGCCACCAGCAAAGGGGGCAATGAGCAGTTCTTC.

This clonotype has just a few counts. The chain joins TRBV20-1 to TRBJ2-7; 7 bases are shared with TRBD2. CDR1 and CDR2 from the germline V gene are DFQATT and SNEGSKA (reference sequence). V shed 6 bases and J 5 bases; nucleotides not matched to a gene: 10. The CDR3 covers 13 residues. The CDR3 DNA follows: TGCAGTGCCCCCTGGGGGGGTGAGGACGAGCAGTACTTC. Amino acid sequence: CSAPWGGEDEQYF.

In its sample, this clonotype was seen many times. The chain has TRBV9 and TRBJ2-7; 11 positions match TRBD1. The germline V gene encodes CDR1 SGDLS and CDR2 YYNGEE. Unmatched junction bases numbered 7, after V lost 4 bases and J lost 4 bases. This CDR3 has 15 residues. This CDR3 is CASSFGTGGSYEQYF. In DNA form, the CDR3 reads TGTGCCAGCAGCTTCGGGACAGGGGGTTCTTACGAGCAGTACTTC.

The table lists this clonotype with a few counts. V gene TRBV7-2 combines with J gene TRBJ2-5, with 8 bases fitting TRBD2. This CDR3 is built from 16 residues. Germline V lookup: CDR1 SGHTA, CDR2 FQGNSA. After removal of 5 bases from V and 1 base from J, the junction contained 9 bases not matched to a gene. The CDR3 sequence: CASSRTGTRPQETQYF. The CDR3 DNA sequence: TGTGCCAGCAGCCGGACCGGGACTAGGCCCCAAGAGACCCAGTACTTC.

This clonotype was found many times. The rearrangement uses TRBV5-1 and TRBJ2-1; D gene ambiguous. In germline, CDR1 is SGHRS, CDR2 YFSETQ. Trimming removed 4 bases from V and 4 bases from J, with 9 bases in between. This CDR3 region has 13 residues. The CDR3 nucleotides are TGCGCCAGCAGCGAAGGAACTTACAATGAGCAGTTCTTC. Translation: CASSEGTYNEQFF.

This clonotype was counted ten times or more. The rearrangement links TRBV6-1 to TRBJ2-7, with 7 bases lining up with TRBD2. The CDR3 runs to 15 residues. Germline V gives CDR1 MNHNS, CDR2 SASEGT. V gave up 5 bases and J gave up 5 bases; unmatched junction bases: 12. The CDR3 region is CASSQRRGGRDEQYV. Here the CDR3 DNA reads TGTGCCAGCAGTCAACGCCGCGGAGGGAGGGACGAGCAGTACGTC.

The V and J genes are TRBV3-1 and TRBJ1-2; D gene unclear. The CDR3 totals 17 residues. Germline V gene data show CDR1 as LGHDT and CDR2 as YNNKEL (reference sequence). V dropped 1 base and J dropped 0 bases, with 15 bases sitting between them. This chain's CDR3 is CASSQGGFPPANYGYTF. The CDR3 DNA follows: TGTGCCAGCAGCCAAGGGGGATTTCCCCCCGCTAACTATGGCTACACCTTC.

This clonotype appeared many times. This chain links TRBV5-1 with TRBJ2-1; D is undetermined. V gave up 0 bases and J gave up 8 bases, with 18 bases separating them. The CDR3 has 16 residues. Germline CDR1 is SGHRS and CDR2 is YFSETQ. CDR3 nucleotide sequence: TGCGCCAGCAGCTTGGCCTTGACCACCCGGGCCCATGAGCAGTTCTTC. Its translation is CASSLALTTRAHEQFF.

Ten or more counts support this clonotype. The chain carries TRBV18 and TRBJ2-7, with TRBD1 matching over 7 bases. This CDR3 is built from 13 residues. CDR1 and CDR2 from the germline V gene are KGHSH and LQKENI. J gave up 3 bases and V 6 bases, and 5 bases lay outside the gene matches. The CDR3 is CASSPGGVYEQYF. CDR3 nucleotides: TGTGCCAGCTCGCCAGGGGGTGTCTACGAGCAGTACTTC.

This clonotype showed up many times. This chain connects TRBV12-3 or TRBV12-4 to TRBJ1-2, with D maybe TRBD1 (5 bases). The ends were cut back, 5 bases at V and 9 bases at J, with 19 bases in the middle. The length of the CDR3 is 14 residues. CDR3 residues: CASSPTVMGVRYTF. CDR3 DNA sequence: TGTGCCAGCAGTCCGACGGTGATGGGGGTACGCTACACCTTC.

This clonotype was counted ten times or more. The V gene is TRBV27, the J gene TRBJ2-2, with D perhaps matching TRBD2 (6 bases). The CDR3 length is 13 residues. CDR1 and CDR2 (germline): MNHEY, SMNVEV (reference sequence). The ends were cut back, 4 bases at V and 9 bases at J, with 12 bases in the middle. CDR3 amino acids: CASSSGLYRELFF. The CDR3 coding sequence is TGTGCCAGCAGTTCCGGACTATACCGGGAGCTGTTTTTT.

In its sample, this clonotype was seen many times. The chain combines TRBV19 with TRBJ2-7; D could derive from TRBD1 or TRBD2 (7 bases each). This CDR3 comprises 13 residues. CDR1 is LNHDA, CDR2 SQIVND, per germline (reference sequence). Trimming shortened V by 10 bases and J by 1 base, and 14 bases separated the two germline ends. The CDR3 region is CATQGGGSYEQYF. Here the CDR3 DNA reads TGTGCCACGCAGGGGGGGGGTTCCTACGAGCAGTACTTC.

This clonotype was found many times. The chain uses TRBV6-1 and TRBJ2-6; unclear D gene. CDR1 MNHNS and CDR2 SASEGT come from the germline V gene. The CDR3 is 17 amino acids. Trimming took 8 bases from V and 0 from J, leaving 17 bases between them. Here the CDR3 DNA reads TGTGCCAGCTCTGACCAGGACGGAAACTCTGGGGCCAACGTCCTGACTTTC. It encodes CASSDQDGNSGANVLTF.

This clonotype was detected many times. The CDR3 protein is CASSPGFSRPGPLTGYGYTF. In DNA, the CDR3 is TGTGCCAGCAGCCCCGGGTTCTCGAGACCAGGACCTCTCACGGGGTATGGCTACACCTTC. V gene TRBV11-1 combines with J gene TRBJ1-2; D is ambiguous. The V gene's germline CDR1 is SGHAT and CDR2 FQDESV (reference sequence). V was shortened by 5 bases and J by 5 bases, with 33 bases between the two germline ends. The CDR3 has 20 amino acids.

This clonotype was counted ten times or more. V is TRBV20-1 and J is TRBJ2-7, with 7 bases aligning to TRBD1. The CDR3 extends over 12 amino acids. Germline V gene sequence: CDR1 DFQATT, CDR2 SNEGSKA (reference sequence). The DNA for the CDR3 is TGCAGCACCACAGGGGACCCCTACGAGCAGTACTTC. It codes for CSTTGDPYEQYF.

This clonotype was seen ten or more times. V gene TRBV9 combines with J gene TRBJ1-4, with D hard to call. The CDR3 has 16 amino acids. Deletions cut 0 bases from V and 4 bases from J, with 13 bases between. CDR1 and CDR2 (germline): SGDLS, YYNGEE. This CDR3 reads CASSVGVLPDNEKLFF. As DNA, the CDR3 is TGTGCCAGCAGCGTAGGTGTGCTTCCGGATAATGAAAAACTGTTTTTT.

This clonotype occurred many times. V gene TRBV28 combines with J gene TRBJ2-2; D might be TRBD2 (6 bases). V lost 6 bases and J lost 5, with 16 bases in between. The CDR3 is 15 amino acids. Germline V gene sequence: CDR1 MDHEN, CDR2 SYDVKM. CDR3 amino acids: CASSPASVRTGELFF. The DNA of the CDR3 is TGTGCCAGCAGCCCCGCTAGCGTTCGGACCGGGGAGCTGTTTTTT.